What follows are 8 T cell receptor beta chains derived from one specimen sequenced in a study of T-cell reconstitution after alpha-beta-depleted transplantation in children. The library targeted TCRbeta and was prepared with unique molecular identifiers. TCRdb used MiXCR to reprocess the PCR reads, holding one entry per CDR3 protein. The sample lists 140,000 or so distinct CDR3 sequences, roughly 9% occurring once. The sample in question was PBMCs, mostly from graft donor cells, obtained 180 days after TCRalphabeta/CD19-depleted stem cell transplant. The receptors shown here come from a female patient aged 2-9 years who had a stem cell transplant for congenital amegakaryocytic thrombocytopenia, so the T cells may come from the graft donor.

A few counts support this clonotype. This sequence joins TRBV30 and TRBJ2-2; unclear D gene. V dropped 4 bases and J dropped 2 bases, with 11 bases sitting between them. Germline V gene lookup returns CDR1 GTSNPN and CDR2 SVGIG (reference sequence). This CDR3 spans 14 amino acids. CDR3 in DNA: TGTGCCTGGACACGGCTGCTAAACACCGGGGAGCTGTTTTTT. This sequence encodes CAWTRLLNTGELFF.

This clonotype was detected many times. The chain combines TRBV10-2 with TRBJ2-7; 8 bases agree with TRBD2. V lost 2 bases and J lost 1; bases outside the gene matches: 16. CDR1 and CDR2 (germline): WSHSY, SAAADI. The CDR3 runs 19 residues. The chain's CDR3 is CASSEAGLGLRQVSYEQYF. The CDR3, as DNA: TGCGCCAGCAGTGAGGCGGGACTAGGCCTTCGGCAGGTGTCCTACGAGCAGTACTTC.

To note about this clonotype: A read error may explain this, as a much larger clone is one base away. The chain employs TRBV7-8 and TRBJ2-6; no clear D. There are 15 residues in the CDR3. Per the germline V gene, CDR1 is SGHVS and CDR2 is FQNEAQ. Trimming shortened V by 5 bases and J by 6 bases, and 14 bases separated the two germline ends. DNA of the CDR3: TGTGCCAGCAGCCCGAGGACGCCCGTGGCCAACGTCCTGACTTTC. Translation gives CASSPRTPVANVLTF.

The table lists this clonotype with a few counts. The chain uses TRBV6-1 and TRBJ2-5; D could derive from TRBD1 or TRBD2 (7 bases each). Germline lookup yields CDR1 MNHNS and CDR2 SASEGT. The V end lost 4 bases, the J end lost 5 bases, and 14 bases lay between the germline ends. The CDR3 totals 14 residues. CDR3 coding DNA: TGTGCCAGCAGTGTCCCAGGGGGAGGGGAGACCCAGTACTTC. Its protein is CASSVPGGGETQYF.

The rearrangement uses TRBV19 and TRBJ2-1; TRBD1 agrees at 7 bases. With 7 bases clipped from V and 4 bases from J, the junction kept 10 bases outside the gene matches. Germline-derived CDR1 and CDR2 are LNHDA and SQIVND (reference sequence). This CDR3 is built from 15 residues. The CDR3 sequence is CASTLRTGGYNEQFF. The CDR3 nucleotides read TGTGCCAGTACCTTGCGGACAGGAGGTTACAATGAGCAGTTCTTC.

This clonotype has a count of ten or more. The chain joins TRBV24-1 to TRBJ2-4; 8 positions match TRBD1. The CDR3 is 15 amino acids. From germline, CDR1 is KGHDR and CDR2 SFDVKD. V lost 3 bases to trimming and J lost 4 bases; unmatched junction nucleotides: 4. This CDR3 reads CATSDTRTGKNIQYF. DNA of the CDR3: TGTGCCACCAGTGATACACGGACAGGGAAAAACATTCAGTACTTC.

This clonotype has ten or more counts. The chain combines TRBV9 with TRBJ2-7; no clear D gene. With 2 bases removed from V and 7 bases from J, the gap between germline ends came to 19 bases. Germline V gene lookup returns CDR1 SGDLS and CDR2 YYNGEE. The CDR3 covers 15 residues. For the CDR3, the DNA is TGTGCCAGCAGCGTCTTCGCCGTGGGTACCGGGGAGCAGTACTTC. Protein sequence: CASSVFAVGTGEQYF.

This clonotype was seen at least ten times. The chain couples TRBV12-3 or TRBV12-4 to TRBJ2-3; a possible D gene is TRBD1 (5 bases). The CDR3 totals 15 residues. V was trimmed by 3 bases and J by 1 base, leaving 11 bases between them. For the CDR3, the DNA is TGTGCCAGCAGTTTTAGTCAGGGCGGCACAGATACGCAGTATTTT. Translated: CASSFSQGGTDTQYF.